This T cell receptor (beta chain) was identified during a study of Graves' ophthalmopathy and Graves' hyperthyroidism listed by TCRdb under 2018. Some background on the complete study: Peripheral blood was collected at initial diagnosis, before any treatment. In about 6 hyperthyroidism patients, T-cell repertoires of thyroid tissue and blood were compared. Once sampling was done, hyperthyroidism patients were given methimazole at a starting dose of 30 mg daily, while ophthalmopathy patients were given high-dose intravenous methylprednisolone. The independent validation cohort included 18 to 20 hyperthyroidism patients plus 17 patients who later progressed from hyperthyroidism to ophthalmopathy. The study used TCR beta repertoire signatures to distinguish Graves' ophthalmopathy from Graves' hyperthyroidism and to predict progression to ophthalmopathy. In total, approximately 130 blood samples were TCR-sequenced: 43 ophthalmopathy, 75 hyperthyroidism and approximately 17 hyperthyroidism-to-ophthalmopathy patients. To explore V-J signatures distinguishing ophthalmopathy from hyperthyroidism, a discovery set of under 110 patients (fewer than 45 ophthalmopathy, roughly 60 stable hyperthyroidism) was enrolled.

This clonotype was seen at least ten times. Its antigen remains undetermined. It has no much larger one-base neighbor in the sample; base qualities were not kept. The germline V gene specifies MNHEY as CDR1 and SVGAGI as CDR2. Spanning cysteine to phenylalanine, the CDR3 consists of 17 amino acids. Only CDR3 DNA is held: 51 bases, read in frame from base 1. For this chain, trimming is 7 bases at the V end and 2 bases at the J end, and the number of junction bases without a gene match is 9. Ophthalmopathy patients were characterized by moderately to severely active disease, a Clinical Activity Score of at least 3, a NOSPECS grade of at least 4, and a disease duration under 3 months. Patients were excluded if they had other autoimmune diseases, uncontrolled infections, pregnancy or lactation. Clinical symptoms, serum thyroxine, TRAb, thyroid ultrasound and orbital computed tomography formed the basis of the diagnosis. Ficoll-Paque density gradient centrifugation was used to isolate PBMCs from 10 ml of fresh peripheral blood. Total RNA was extracted using Trizol reagent, and RNA quality was checked on an Agilent 2100 Bioanalyzer.

What the research found in general, with its limitations: In cross-validation, the 13-signature model distinguished ophthalmopathy from stable hyperthyroidism with around 90% sensitivity and 81.08% specificity, while in the test set the corresponding values were approximately 79% and 70%. In validation, the model predicted ophthalmopathy progression with about 71% sensitivity and roughly 78% specificity; 12 predicted patients were CT-confirmed with GO in a median of about 6.1 months. Most expanded thyroid clonotypes with frequency above 0.001 were also detected in blood, suggesting blood repertoires may reflect the thyroid immune response. Sample size was not statistically predetermined, and group allocation was not concealed from the investigators.

For repertoire sequencing, TCR beta CDR3 regions were amplified from RNA transcripts. HTBI primers and the Qiagen OneStep RT-PCR kit were used in a first-round RT-PCR, which was followed by a second-round multiplex PCR, size selection and purification. The libraries underwent paired-end sequencing with 100 bp reads on an Illumina HiSeq2000. The study's own analysis went as follows. SOAPnuke was used to process the reads, removing any read that contained adapters or uncalled bases, had a mean Phred below 15, or lacked an exact match to the constant primer or identifier. COPE v1.2.5 was used to merge high-quality paired reads. Clonotypes were defined as unique nucleotide sequences and were aligned to IMGT TRB V, D and J references using MiTCR v1.1. Only V-J combinations with frequency above 0.0001 were analysed, covering 99% to 99.2% of repertoires. A TCR clonal expansion and chaos score per V-J combination was defined as the ratio of F50 clonal expansion to chaos observed in the TCRdist matrix. Welch's t-statistics and random forest were used to reduce features to 10 to 15 V-J combinations, which were fed into a naive Bayes classifier. Thyroid-blood repertoire similarity was quantified with the Morisita-Horn index. TCRdb cleaned the public reads at Q25 with fastp, built clones with MiXCR and kept in-frame beta chains. Here each entry gathers all rows of one CDR3 protein and keeps the most common genes and DNA. The V and J calls follow TCRdb's processing rather than the paper's. For this sample the table gives 300,000 to 350,000 distinct CDR3 sequences, of which 15% to 20% were detected only once. The ten largest clones represent around 12% of the sample.

The sequence derives from an adult man with Graves' ophthalmopathy. The chain uses TRBV6-5 and TRBJ2-7; 15 bases in the junction line up with TRBD2. The sequenced sample was peripheral blood. This receptor carries the CDR3 CASTRGTSGGLAYEQYF. The DNA sequence reads TGTGCCAGCACCCGGGGGACTAGCGGGGGGCTCGCCTACGAGCAGTACTTC.